This TCR beta chain was profiled in a study of blood T cell repertoires in COVID-19. CDR1 and CDR2 from the germline V gene are SNHLY and FYNNEI. Trimming removed 4 bases at V and 0 bases at J, with 12 bases between. This CDR3 comprises 16 residues. Authors' data handling: Researchers report that nucleated cell counts were estimated from reference gene primer amplification. Sequencing used immunoSEQ multiplex PCR; TCRdb keeps in-frame clones, though not all of them. V and J calls and clone size are copied from that table; D and trimming were computed from the DNA. The sample contains some 130,000 clones, around 89% of which appear only once. This clone appeared once.

This TCR derives from a man in his fifties or sixties with acute or convalescent COVID-19. Sequenced material: peripheral blood. V and J are TRBV2 and TRBJ1-4; D uncertain. The CDR3 region is CASSGGALATNEKLFF. In nucleotides, the CDR3 is TGTGCCAGCAGTGGTGGAGCCCTAGCAACTAATGAAAAACTGTTTTTT.